This T cell receptor beta chain was sequenced for a study of glioma-infiltrating T cells. Of note for this clonotype: Its matching antigen is unknown.

Germline trimming cut 5 bases from V and 0 bases from J; bases unmatched to any gene: 5. Germline CDR1 and CDR2: LNHDA and SQIVND (reference sequence). This CDR3 is 15 amino acids long. Notes on the study in general: Tissue-blood divergence was below expectation in non-neoplastic patients, above in gliomas. CDR3 overlap between tissue and blood was very small.

TCR alpha and beta CDR3 regions were amplified from RNA using iRepertoire nested multiplex PCR. Tissue mRNA or PBMC total RNA, roughly 100-400 ng, went into one-step reverse transcription and amplification. TCRdb processed the multiplex PCR reads anew with MiXCR; each CDR3 protein has one entry. The sample includes 95,000 to 150,000 distinct CDR3 sequences, about 23% of them seen just once. The chain combines TRBV19 with TRBJ2-3, with 7 bases aligning to TRBD1. This TCR was sampled from a human donor with low-grade glioma or glioblastoma, undergoing nonglioma brain surgery, or in good health (not recorded which). The sample consisted of glioma tissue, nonneoplastic brain tissue, or PBMCs (not recorded which). The DNA of the CDR3 is TGTGCCAGTAGTGAGGGACAGCGTAGCACAGATACGCAGTATTTT. Translated: CASSEGQRSTDTQYF.